This T cell receptor beta chain was sequenced for a study of T cell responses to AZD1222 COVID-19 vaccine. This clone appeared a single time. Its antigen is not identified. Germline CDR1 is MNHEY and CDR2 is SMNVEV (reference sequence). The CDR3 consists of 13 residues. Trimming stripped 7 bases from V and 0 bases from J, with 9 bases between. Study-level findings and limits: Following two doses of AZD1222, Spike-specific TCR breadth and depth rose. White British people made up most donors, females outnumbered males, and clonal diversity was possibly underestimated. Baseline testing showed seropositivity in only a handful of AZD1222 recipients.

The method was immunoSEQ multiplex PCR; TCRdb's version includes in-frame clones alone and lacks a portion of them. The data contain over 110,000 clones, 85% to 90% of them singletons. The clonotype originates from an adult who received the AZD1222 COVID-19 vaccine. Sequencing used peripheral blood, obtained 28 days after the second AZD1222 dose. The V gene is TRBV27, the J gene TRBJ1-1, with a weak D call TRBD1 (6 bases). CDR3 coding DNA: TGTGCCAGCAAGAGGGGGATGAACACTGAAGCTTTCTTT. This encodes CASKRGMNTEAFF.